This section outlines one T cell receptor beta chain sequence together with its context. This sample is part of a study of shared clonotypes between healthy human individuals. CDR3 size: 19 residues. Germline CDR1 SGDLS, CDR2 YYNGEE. Losses at the gene ends were 4 bases for V and 4 bases for J; bases not matched to a gene: 11. Repertoires were generated with immunoSEQ multiplex PCR, while TCRdb's copy carries only in-frame clones and drops some. The sample carries about 1 million clones, about three quarters recorded once. The sequenced sample consisted of memory CD4+ T cells sorted from blood. As for subset: CD45RA-negative fraction. The J gene is TRBJ2-1, the V gene TRBV9; 16 bases agree with TRBD2. The receptor was isolated from a man between 18 and 29 years old in good health. The CDR3 DNA follows: TGTGCCAGCAGCTCGGGACTAGCGGGAGGGTTATTGAGTTACAATGAGCAGTTCTTC. Residues: CASSSGLAGGLLSYNEQFF.